This record concerns one TCR beta chain sequence. This record comes from a study of cytomegalovirus exposure and HLA in healthy donors. CDR3 length equals 16 residues. Germline-derived CDR1 and CDR2 are SNHLY and FYNNEI. V gave up 2 bases and J gave up 5 bases; unmatched junction bases: 11. PCR was performed using 60 Vbeta and 13 Jbeta primers. Measured with immunoSEQ multiplex PCR; TCRdb has only the in-frame clones, and not every one. This table holds over 100,000 clones, around 64% found once. Sequencing was carried out using PBMCs. This clonotype was sampled from a man aged 30 to 39 in good health and CMV-seropositive. The rearrangement joins TRBV2 to TRBJ2-5; TRBD1 matches 7 bases. CDR3 in amino acids: CASSESGIGRGETQYF. The CDR3 bases are TGTGCCAGCAGTGAAAGCGGAATTGGCAGGGGGGAGACCCAGTACTTC.